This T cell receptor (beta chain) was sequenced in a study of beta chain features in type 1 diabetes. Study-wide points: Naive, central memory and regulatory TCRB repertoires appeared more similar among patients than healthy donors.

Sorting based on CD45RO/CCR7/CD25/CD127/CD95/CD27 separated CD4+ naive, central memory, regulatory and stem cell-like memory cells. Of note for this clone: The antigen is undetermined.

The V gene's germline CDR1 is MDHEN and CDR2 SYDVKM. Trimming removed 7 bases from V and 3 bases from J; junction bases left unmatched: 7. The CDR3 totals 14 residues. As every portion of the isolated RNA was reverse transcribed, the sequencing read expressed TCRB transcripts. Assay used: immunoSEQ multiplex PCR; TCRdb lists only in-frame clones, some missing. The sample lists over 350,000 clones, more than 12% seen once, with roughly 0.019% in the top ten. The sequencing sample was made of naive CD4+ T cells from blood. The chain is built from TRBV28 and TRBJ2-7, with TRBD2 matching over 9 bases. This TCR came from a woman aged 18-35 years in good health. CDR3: CASTPSGTHYEQYF. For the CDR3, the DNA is TGTGCCAGCACCCCTAGCGGGACCCACTACGAGCAGTACTTC.